Following are 3 T cell receptor beta chains from one sample sequenced in a study of blood T cell repertoires in COVID-19. Measured with immunoSEQ multiplex PCR; TCRdb has only the in-frame clones, and not every one. The table includes about 210,000 clones, roughly 79% detected once. The sample taken for sequencing was PBMCs or T cells enriched from blood (not recorded which). The receptors derive from a woman aged 45-65 years with acute COVID-19.

CDR3: CASSIDGGGPTRETQYF. The CDR3, as DNA: TGTGCCAGTAGTATTGATGGCGGGGGCCCGACCCGAGAGACCCAGTACTTC. The rearrangement joins TRBV19 to TRBJ2-5; maybe TRBD2 (7 bases). This CDR3 has 17 amino acids. V was shortened by 3 bases and J by 4 bases, with 21 bases between the two germline ends. Germline V lookup: CDR1 LNHDA, CDR2 SQIVND (reference sequence). The complete variable domain, with remaining parts taken from reference TRBV19 and TRBJ2-5, reads DGGITQSPKYLFRKEGQNVTLSCEQNLNHDAMYWYRQDPGQGLRLIYYSQIVNDFQKGDIAEGYSVSREKKESFPLTVTSAQKNPTAFYLCASSIDGGGPTRETQYFGPGTRLLVL.

The V call is TRBV12-3 or TRBV12-4, the J call TRBJ1-1, with a possible D match to TRBD1 (6 bases). The CDR3 length is 12 residues. The germline V and J ends were trimmed by 2 bases and 8 bases, with 9 bases remaining between them. Here the CDR3 DNA reads TGTGCCAGCAGTTTACCAGGGGCAGAAGCTTTCTTT. This encodes CASSLPGAEAFF.

V usage is TRBV7-9 and J usage is TRBJ1-5, with 9 bases matching TRBD1. Germline CDR1 and CDR2: SEHNR and FQNEAQ (reference sequence). The CDR3 runs to 15 residues. V was pared by 4 bases and J by 5 bases, with 6 bases of the junction left unmatched. CDR3 amino acids: CASSWDRVGDQPQHF. DNA for the CDR3: TGTGCCAGCAGCTGGGACAGGGTCGGAGATCAGCCCCAGCATTTT.